The text below deals with one TCR beta chain. Its antigen is still unknown. The data stem from a study of cytomegalovirus exposure and HLA in healthy donors. The CDR3 consists of 15 residues. In germline, CDR1 is LGHNA, CDR2 YNFKEQ. With 60 Vbeta and 13 Jbeta primers, the PCR was carried out. Clones were read by immunoSEQ multiplex PCR, and TCRdb kept only the in-frame ones, dropping some. The sample lists roughly 140,000 clones, over 60% occurring once. The donors were healthy bone marrow donors. Donors likely had unrecorded immune exposures despite being nominally healthy when sampled. Study-wide findings and caveats: Most TCR sequences showed up rarely, but some public TCRs showed up in many donors. In a later analysis, HLA-associated TCR beta chains were more clonally expanded than equally common others.

This TCR was recovered from a man aged 40-50 years in good health and CMV-seropositive. Specimen: PBMCs. The V gene is TRBV4-2, the J gene TRBJ2-5; 7 bases are shared with TRBD1. The J call may not be correct, given that the DNA end is closer to TRBJ2-7. DNA for the CDR3: TGTGCCAGCAGCCATTCCGGGACAGACTCCTACGAGCAGTACTTC. It codes for CASSHSGTDSYEQYF.